The source of this T cell receptor (beta chain) is a study of blood T cell repertoires in COVID-19. Looking at the study overall: The United States, Italy and Spain provided the acute and convalescent COVID-19 samples. T cells, B-cell-depleted T cells, or PBMCs provided the cDNA or gDNA that served as material.

In the original processing: Estimation of nucleated cell counts was performed using reference gene primer amplification. Data came from immunoSEQ multiplex PCR; TCRdb stores just in-frame clones and leaves some out. V, J and clone size reflect that table, while D and trimming were determined from the DNA. The sample lists about 100,000 clones; about 90% were seen once. Sequencing was carried out using peripheral blood. This TCR came from a woman aged 25 to 39 with acute or convalescent COVID-19.

CDR3 protein: CSVEGIRQGARTEAFF. CDR3 nucleotide sequence: TGCAGCGTTGAAGGGATCAGACAGGGGGCCAGGACTGAAGCTTTCTTT. This rearrangement joins TRBV29-1 to TRBJ1-1; 10 bases are a match to TRBD1. The CDR3 runs to 16 residues. The junction had 10 bases not matched to a gene; V was cut back by 1 base and J by 5 bases. CDR1 SQVTM and CDR2 ANQGSEA come from the germline V gene.